A selection of T cell receptor beta chains follows, all from one sample in a study of read filtering for tumor transcriptome and immune sequencing. In TCRdb, the reads were re-called with MiXCR into one record per CDR3 protein. The sample contains roughly 90,000 distinct CDR3 sequences, roughly a fifth of which appear only once. Sequencing was done on a sample of a population of CD138-negative cells sorted from bone marrow. The origin of the receptors is a donor at least 40 years old with multiple myeloma. Both conserved end residues are trimmed from each CDR3.

CDR3 protein,V gene,J gene
ASSSSGYTEAF,TRBV7-9,TRBJ1-1
ASSLDYRNTEAF,TRBV14,TRBJ1-1
ASGGGQLTDTQY,TRBV5-1,TRBJ2-3
ASSFGHRTNSPLH,TRBV12-3/TRBV12-4,TRBJ1-6
ASSLSGTGVSGANVLT,TRBV7-6,TRBJ2-6
ASSLSPVQPQH,TRBV11-2,TRBJ1-5
ASSERPADTQY,TRBV2,TRBJ2-3
ASSRRLGTGELF,TRBV11-2,TRBJ2-2
ASSQWAARNEQY,TRBV4-2,TRBJ2-7
ASSYSTVITEAF,TRBV6-1,TRBJ1-1
ASSAYRGTDTQY,TRBV2,TRBJ2-3
ASSSKRGRLTDTQY,TRBV7-2,TRBJ2-3
ASSQALNNEQF,TRBV4-1,TRBJ2-1
ASSLGPGRSNQPQH,TRBV7-6,TRBJ1-5
SVVSREETQY,TRBV29-1,TRBJ2-5
ATRQGGQPQH,TRBV6-6,TRBJ1-5
SARKTVSGEQY,TRBV20-1,TRBJ2-7
ASSLEGAYSYEQY,TRBV5-1,TRBJ2-7
SVTSGGTSYNEQF,TRBV29-1,TRBJ2-1
ASSKLAGRNTGELF,TRBV6-5,TRBJ2-2
ASNSGTGGTDTQY,TRBV2,TRBJ2-3
ASSLDGTGRSDTQY,TRBV5-1,TRBJ2-3
SASSETSYNEQF,TRBV20-1,TRBJ2-1
ASRAEWRGKRTGELF,TRBV6-5,TRBJ2-2
SAREVVHNEQF,TRBV20-1,TRBJ2-1
ASSLGLMNPEVF,TRBV11-2,TRBJ1-1
ASSASRAILEAF,TRBV7-8,TRBJ1-1
ASSGRGSNQPQH,TRBV7-2,TRBJ1-5
ASSFPTGGRYEQY,TRBV7-9,TRBJ2-7
ASSYSGSPHYGYT,TRBV6-2/TRBV6-3,TRBJ1-2
ASSTSGGSTDTQY,TRBV28,TRBJ2-3
SVVDRGRGYT,TRBV29-1,TRBJ1-2
ASSLGHLGGRDQPQH,TRBV7-9,TRBJ1-5
ASSFHTNEQF,TRBV11-2,TRBJ2-1
ATSRRPAGAGNEQF,TRBV15,TRBJ2-1
ASKHGAGGQEQY,TRBV6-6,TRBJ2-7
ASSTIGETGWDEKLF,TRBV19,TRBJ1-4
SASQGLGNQPQH,TRBV20-1,TRBJ1-5
ASSLASYQMNTEAF,TRBV7-6,TRBJ1-1
ASSPTLSSGANNEQF,TRBV7-3,TRBJ2-1
ASSGPTGNEQF,TRBV5-1,TRBJ2-1
ASSSWTSGYNEQF,TRBV28,TRBJ2-1
ASTAGANVLT,TRBV19,TRBJ2-6
ASSFFGTGELF,TRBV5-1,TRBJ2-2
ASSYRGGGRTDTQY,TRBV6-2/TRBV6-3,TRBJ2-3
VSRQGSYNEQL,TRBV19,TRBJ2-1
SARVGGGSNQPQH,TRBV20-1,TRBJ1-5
ASSLVVESEAF,TRBV7-2,TRBJ1-1
ASSEEMVSGEAF,TRBV2,TRBJ1-1
SARDSEGGYGYT,TRBV20-1,TRBJ1-2
SAPEEGQSYNEQF,TRBV20-1,TRBJ2-1
ASSNGSNQPQH,TRBV6-6,TRBJ1-5